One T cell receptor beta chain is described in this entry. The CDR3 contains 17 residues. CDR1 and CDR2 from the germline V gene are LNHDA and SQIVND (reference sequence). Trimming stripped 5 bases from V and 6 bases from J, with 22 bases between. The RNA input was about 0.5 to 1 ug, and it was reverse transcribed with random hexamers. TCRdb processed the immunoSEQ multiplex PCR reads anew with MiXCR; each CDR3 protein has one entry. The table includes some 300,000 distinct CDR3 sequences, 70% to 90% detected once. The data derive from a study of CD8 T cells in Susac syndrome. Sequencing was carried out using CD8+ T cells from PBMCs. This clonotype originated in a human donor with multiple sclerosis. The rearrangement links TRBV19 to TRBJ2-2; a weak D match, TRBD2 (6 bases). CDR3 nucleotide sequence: TGTGCCAGTAGTTTTCCCCCGGGCGGGAACGTAGCCGGGGAGCTGTTTTTT. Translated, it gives CASSFPPGGNVAGELFF.